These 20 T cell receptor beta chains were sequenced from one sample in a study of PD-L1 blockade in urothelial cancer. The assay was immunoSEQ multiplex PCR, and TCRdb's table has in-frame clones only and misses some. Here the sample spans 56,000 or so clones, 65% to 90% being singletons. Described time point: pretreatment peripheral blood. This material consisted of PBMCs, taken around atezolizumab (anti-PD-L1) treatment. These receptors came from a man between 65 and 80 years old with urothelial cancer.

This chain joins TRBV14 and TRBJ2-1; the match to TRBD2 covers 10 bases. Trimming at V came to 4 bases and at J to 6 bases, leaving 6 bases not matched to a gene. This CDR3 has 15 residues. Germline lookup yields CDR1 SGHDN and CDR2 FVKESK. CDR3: CASSLVAGGFNEQFF. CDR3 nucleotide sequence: TGTGCCAGCAGCCTTGTAGCGGGAGGTTTCAATGAGCAGTTCTTC.

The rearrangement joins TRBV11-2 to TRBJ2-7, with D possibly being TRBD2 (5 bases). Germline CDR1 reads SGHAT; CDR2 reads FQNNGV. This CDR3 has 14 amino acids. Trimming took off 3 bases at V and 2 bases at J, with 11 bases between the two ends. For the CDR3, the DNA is TGTGCCAGCAGCTTGGGCGGGTTCGCCTACGAGCAGTACTTC. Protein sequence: CASSLGGFAYEQYF.

The CDR3 region has the DNA TGTGCCAGCAGCCCAATGGGGGCAGATACCGGGGAGCTGTTTTTT. It encodes CASSPMGADTGELFF. This chain joins TRBV11-2 and TRBJ2-2, with a tentative D call TRBD1 (6 bases). CDR3 size: 15 residues. V was pared by 5 bases and J by 5 bases, with 15 bases between. The germline gives CDR1 SGHAT, CDR2 FQNNGV.

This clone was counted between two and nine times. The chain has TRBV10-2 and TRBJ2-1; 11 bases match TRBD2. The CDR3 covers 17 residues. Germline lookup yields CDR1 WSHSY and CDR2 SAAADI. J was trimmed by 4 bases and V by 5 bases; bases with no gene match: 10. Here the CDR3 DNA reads TGCGCCAGCAGTCCCGGACTCGGACTAGCGGGTTACAATGAGCAGTTCTTC. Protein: CASSPGLGLAGYNEQFF.

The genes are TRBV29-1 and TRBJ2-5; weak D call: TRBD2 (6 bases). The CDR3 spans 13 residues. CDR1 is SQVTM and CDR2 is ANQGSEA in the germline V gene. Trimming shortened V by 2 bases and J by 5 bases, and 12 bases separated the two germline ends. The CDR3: CSVEPGRWETQYF. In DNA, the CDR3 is TGCAGCGTTGAACCAGGGAGGTGGGAGACCCAGTACTTC.

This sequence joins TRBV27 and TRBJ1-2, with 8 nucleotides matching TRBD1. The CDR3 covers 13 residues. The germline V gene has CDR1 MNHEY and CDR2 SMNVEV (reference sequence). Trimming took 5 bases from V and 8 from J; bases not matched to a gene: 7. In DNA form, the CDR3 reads TGTGCCAGCAGTATCGGACAGGGCGGAGGCTACACCTTC. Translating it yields CASSIGQGGGYTF.

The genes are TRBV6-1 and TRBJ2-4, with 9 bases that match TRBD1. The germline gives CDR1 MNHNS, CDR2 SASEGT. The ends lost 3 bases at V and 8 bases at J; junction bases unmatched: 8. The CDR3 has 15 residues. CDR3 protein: CASSDAGTGRDIQYF. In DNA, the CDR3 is TGTGCCAGCAGTGACGCCGGGACAGGGAGGGACATTCAGTACTTC.

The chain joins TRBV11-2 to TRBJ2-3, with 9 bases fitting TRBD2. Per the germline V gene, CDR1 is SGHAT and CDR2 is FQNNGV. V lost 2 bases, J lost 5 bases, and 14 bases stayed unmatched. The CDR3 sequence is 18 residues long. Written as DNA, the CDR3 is TGTGCCAGCAGCTTAAAGTCGGCGGGAGGGCCAGCGGGAGATACGCAGTATTTT. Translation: CASSLKSAGGPAGDTQYF.

CDR3 sequence reads: CASSLAGGILAGELFF. The CDR3, as DNA: TGTGCCAGCAGCTTAGCGGGAGGGATCTTGGCCGGGGAGCTGTTTTTT. The chain employs TRBV7-8 and TRBJ2-2; 7 nucleotides match TRBD2. With V trimmed by 0 bases and J by 6 bases, 7 bases remained unmatched. This CDR3 contains 16 residues. CDR1 and CDR2 (germline): SGHVS, FQNEAQ.

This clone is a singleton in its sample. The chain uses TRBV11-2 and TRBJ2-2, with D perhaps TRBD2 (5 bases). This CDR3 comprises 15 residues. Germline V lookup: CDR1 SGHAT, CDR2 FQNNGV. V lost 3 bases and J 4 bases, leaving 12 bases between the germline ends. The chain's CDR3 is CASSLDSGVTGELFF. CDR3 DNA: TGTGCCAGCAGCTTGGATTCCGGGGTCACCGGGGAGCTGTTTTTT.

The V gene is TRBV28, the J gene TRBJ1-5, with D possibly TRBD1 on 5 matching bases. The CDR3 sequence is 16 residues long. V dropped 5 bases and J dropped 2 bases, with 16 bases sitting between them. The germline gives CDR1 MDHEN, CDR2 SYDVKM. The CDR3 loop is CASSLPGGEGNQPQHF. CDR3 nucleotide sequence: TGTGCCAGCAGTCTCCCGGGGGGGGAGGGCAATCAGCCCCAGCATTTT.

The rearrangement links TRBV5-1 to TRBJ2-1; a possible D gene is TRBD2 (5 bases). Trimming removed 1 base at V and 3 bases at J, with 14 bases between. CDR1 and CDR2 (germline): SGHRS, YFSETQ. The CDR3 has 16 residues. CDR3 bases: TGCGCCAGCAGCTTGCAAGCGGTGACGAACTACAATGAGCAGTTCTTC. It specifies CASSLQAVTNYNEQFF.

CDR3 nucleotide sequence: TGTGCCAGCAGCTTGTTTGAGGGATCGAATGAGCAGTTCTTC. Translating gives CASSLFEGSNEQFF. The J gene is TRBJ2-1, the V gene TRBV5-8, with D perhaps matching TRBD2 (5 bases). CDR1 is SGHTS, CDR2 YDEGEE, per germline. V dropped 1 base and J dropped 7 bases, with 12 bases sitting between them. The CDR3 loop spans 14 amino acids.

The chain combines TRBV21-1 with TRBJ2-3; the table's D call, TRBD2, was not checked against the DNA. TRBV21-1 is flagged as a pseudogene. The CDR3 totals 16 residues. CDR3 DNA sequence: TGTGCCAGCGGCCCTGGGCTAGCGGGAGTCACAGATACGCAGTATTTT. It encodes CASGPGLAGVTDTQYF.

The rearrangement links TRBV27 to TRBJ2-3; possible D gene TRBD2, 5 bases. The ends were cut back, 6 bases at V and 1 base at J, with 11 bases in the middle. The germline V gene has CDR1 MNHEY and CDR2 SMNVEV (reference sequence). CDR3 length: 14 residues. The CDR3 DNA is TGTGCCAGCAGGGCGGGCGGAGGCACAGATACGCAGTATTTT. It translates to CASRAGGGTDTQYF.

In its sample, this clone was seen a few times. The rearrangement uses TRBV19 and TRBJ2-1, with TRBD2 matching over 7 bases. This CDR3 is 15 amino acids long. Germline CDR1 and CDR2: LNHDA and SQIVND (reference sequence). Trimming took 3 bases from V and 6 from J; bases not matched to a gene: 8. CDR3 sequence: CASSMSRTGGNEQFF. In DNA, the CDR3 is TGTGCCAGTAGTATGAGCCGGACGGGGGGCAATGAGCAGTTCTTC.

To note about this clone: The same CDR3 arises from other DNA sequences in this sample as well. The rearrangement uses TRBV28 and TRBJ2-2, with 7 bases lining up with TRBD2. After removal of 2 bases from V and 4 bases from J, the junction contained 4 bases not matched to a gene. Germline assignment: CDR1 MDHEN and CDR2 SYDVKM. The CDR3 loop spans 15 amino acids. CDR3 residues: CASSLAGEGTGELFF. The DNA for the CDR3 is TGTGCCAGCAGTTTAGCGGGAGAGGGCACCGGGGAGCTGTTTTTT.

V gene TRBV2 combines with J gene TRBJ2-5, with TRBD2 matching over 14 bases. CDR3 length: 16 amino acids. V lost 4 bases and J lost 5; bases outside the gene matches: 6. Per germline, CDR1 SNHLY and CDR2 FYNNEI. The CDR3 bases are TGTGCCAGCAGTGCGACTAGCGGGAGGGCCAGTGAGACCCAGTACTTC. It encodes CASSATSGRASETQYF.

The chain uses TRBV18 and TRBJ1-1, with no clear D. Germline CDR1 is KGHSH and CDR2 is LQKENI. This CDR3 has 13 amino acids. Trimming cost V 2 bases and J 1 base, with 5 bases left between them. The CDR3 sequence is CASSPSPNTEAFF. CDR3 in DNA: TGTGCCAGCTCACCAAGCCCGAACACTGAAGCTTTCTTT.

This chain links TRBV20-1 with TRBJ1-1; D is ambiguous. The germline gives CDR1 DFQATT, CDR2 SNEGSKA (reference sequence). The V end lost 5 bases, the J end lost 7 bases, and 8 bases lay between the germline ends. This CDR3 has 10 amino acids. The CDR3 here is CSAWRGEAFF. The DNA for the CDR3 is TGCAGTGCTTGGCGGGGTGAAGCTTTCTTT.